This TCR beta chain was sequenced in a study of blood T cell repertoires in COVID-19. The wider study: There were acute and convalescent COVID-19 samples, and they came from the United States, Italy and Spain.

Per the study methods: Amplifying reference gene primers gave estimates of nucleated cell counts. Method: immunoSEQ multiplex PCR; TCRdb's copy keeps in-frame clones and lacks some. V, J and clone size are those of that table, while D and trimming were read from the DNA. The repertoire has fewer than 300,000 clones, around 82% of them found once; the top ten carry roughly 3%. V was pared by 0 bases and J by 2 bases, with 12 bases between. Germline V gives CDR1 SGHNT, CDR2 YYREEE (reference sequence). The CDR3 has 15 residues. This clonotype originated in a woman between 18 and 29 years old with acute or convalescent COVID-19. The chain is built from TRBV5-4 and TRBJ2-7; D is uncertain. The sequenced material came from peripheral blood. The CDR3 nucleotides are TGTGCCAGCAGCTTGGGCGCCCCCATCCCCTACGAGCAGTACTTC. Translation: CASSLGAPIPYEQYF. The whole variable domain, remainder taken from reference TRBV5-4 and TRBJ2-7, is ETGVTQSPTHLIKTRGQQVTLRCSSQSGHNTVSWYQQALGQGPQFIFQYYREEENGRGNFPPRFSGLQFPNYSSELNVNALELDDSALYLCASSLGAPIPYEQYFGPGTRLTVT.